The 14 T cell receptor beta chains reported below all come from one sample, sequenced in a study of cytotoxic CD8 clonotypes in ibrutinib-treated CLL. Clones were read by immunoSEQ multiplex PCR, and TCRdb kept only the in-frame ones, dropping some. The sample has 250,000 to 350,000 clones, 65% to 85% seen once; the top ten hold roughly 6%. The starting material was PBMCs, obtained at disease progression, from a patient treated with ibrutinib. All receptors come from a human donor with chronic lymphocytic leukemia.

This chain uses TRBV5-1 with TRBJ2-1; the D is unclear. The CDR3 contains 14 residues. Deletions cut 1 base from V and 4 bases from J, with 9 bases between. Germline V CDR1 and CDR2: SGHRS, YFSETQ. The DNA of the CDR3 is TGCGCCAGCAGCTTGCGGTTCGGGTACAATGAGCAGTTCTTC. Translated: CASSLRFGYNEQFF. Looking up the rest from reference TRBV5-1 and TRBJ2-1 gives the full variable domain: KAGVTQTPRYLIKTRGQQVTLSCSPISGHRSVSWYQQTPGQGLQFLFEYFSETQRNKGNFPGRFSGRQFSNSRSEMNVSTLELGDSALYLCASSLRFGYNEQFFGPGTRLTVL.

This clone came up a few times. The chain has TRBV10-3 and TRBJ2-1; 8 positions match TRBD1. Trimming removed 1 base from V and 7 bases from J; junction bases left unmatched: 0. Germline CDR1 reads ENHRY; CDR2 reads SYGVKD. The CDR3 is 13 residues long. CDR3 region: CAISEWTGNEQFF. CDR3 in DNA: TGTGCCATCAGTGAGTGGACAGGGAATGAGCAGTTCTTC.

The chain recombines TRBV5-6 with TRBJ2-3; 8 positions agree with TRBD2. CDR3 length: 18 residues. V lost 3 bases to trimming and J lost 1 base; unmatched junction nucleotides: 13. CDR1 is SGHDT and CDR2 is YYEEEE in the germline V gene. CDR3 in DNA: TGTGCCAGCAGCTACGTTCAACTACGGGGGGGCGGCACAGATACGCAGTATTTT. As protein: CASSYVQLRGGGTDTQYF.

The chain is built from TRBV9 and TRBJ2-2; TRBD1 matches at 7 bases. CDR1 is SGDLS, CDR2 YYNGEE, per germline. This CDR3 contains 15 residues. V was clipped by 3 bases and J by 5 bases; unmatched bases: 7. The CDR3 DNA reads TGTGCCAGCAGCGCACAGGGGTTAAGGACCGGGGAGCTGTTTTTT. Translating gives CASSAQGLRTGELFF.

The chain is built from TRBV9 and TRBJ2-7; TRBD1 matches at 7 bases. The J segment lost 2 bases and the V segment lost 4 bases, leaving 9 bases of the junction unmatched. Germline CDR1 and CDR2: SGDLS and YYNGEE. The length of the CDR3 is 15 residues. The CDR3 loop is CASSRGQSLPYEQYF. The CDR3 region has the DNA TGTGCCAGCAGCAGGGGACAGAGCCTACCCTACGAGCAGTACTTC.

The chain links TRBV6-5 to TRBJ2-7, with 9 bases matching TRBD2. The CDR3 extends over 15 amino acids. Germline V lookup: CDR1 MNHEY, CDR2 SVGAGI. J was trimmed by 4 bases and V by 2 bases; bases with no gene match: 6. CDR3 protein: CASSYQRGDPYEQYF. The CDR3 coding sequence is TGTGCCAGCAGTTACCAGCGGGGGGACCCATACGAGCAGTACTTC.

The chain employs TRBV9 and TRBJ2-7; maybe TRBD1 (6 bases). CDR3 length equals 13 residues. Deletions cut 0 bases from V and 4 bases from J, with 8 bases between. Germline CDR1 SGDLS, CDR2 YYNGEE. The CDR3 DNA sequence: TGTGCCAGCAGCGTAGGACAGGAATACGAGCAGTACTTC. Translation: CASSVGQEYEQYF.

The CDR3 sequence: CASSSRVREQYF. Here the CDR3 DNA reads TGCGCCAGCAGCTCCAGGGTGAGAGAGCAGTACTTC. The chain has TRBV5-1 and TRBJ2-7, with D possibly being TRBD1 (5 bases). V lost 3 bases, J lost 7 bases, and 11 bases lay in between. CDR1 is SGHRS, CDR2 YFSETQ, per germline. This CDR3 region has 12 residues. The whole variable domain, remainder taken from reference TRBV5-1 and TRBJ2-7, is KAGVTQTPRYLIKTRGQQVTLSCSPISGHRSVSWYQQTPGQGLQFLFEYFSETQRNKGNFPGRFSGRQFSNSRSEMNVSTLELGDSALYLCASSSRVREQYFGPGTRLTVT.

This chain uses TRBV2 with TRBJ1-1, with no clear D. This CDR3 is 14 amino acids long. Germline V gene lookup returns CDR1 SNHLY and CDR2 FYNNEI. V lost 1 base and J lost 4, with 10 bases in between. This chain's CDR3 is CASSEGKWGTEAFF. CDR3 coding DNA: TGTGCCAGCAGTGAAGGGAAATGGGGCACTGAAGCTTTCTTT.

The chain uses TRBV7-2 and TRBJ2-7, with D tentatively TRBD1 (5 bases). Germline V gene lookup returns CDR1 SGHTA and CDR2 FQGNSA. Trimming stripped 4 bases from V and 3 bases from J, with 7 bases between. This CDR3 region has 12 residues. The CDR3, as DNA: TGTGCCAGCAGCTCTACAGGCTACGAGCAGTACTTC. Translation: CASSSTGYEQYF.

This clone has more than one count but fewer than ten. The rearrangement uses TRBV18 and TRBJ1-2; 12 nucleotides agree with TRBD1. There are 16 residues in the CDR3. V was pared by 2 bases and J by 4 bases, with 5 bases of the junction left unmatched. Per germline, CDR1 KGHSH and CDR2 LQKENI. The CDR3 DNA sequence: TGTGCCAGCTCACCAGGGACAGGGGGCTTTGGCTATGGCTACACCTTC. It translates to CASSPGTGGFGYGYTF.

This chain joins TRBV7-3 and TRBJ2-1, with 11 bases aligning to TRBD2. The V and J ends lost 1 base and 6 bases, in that order; junction bases with no gene match: 5. From germline, CDR1 is SGHTA and CDR2 FQGTGA. The CDR3 is 16 residues long. The CDR3 sequence: CASSLSPGLAVNEQFF. The DNA for the CDR3 is TGTGCCAGCAGCTTAAGTCCGGGACTAGCGGTCAATGAGCAGTTCTTC.

The CDR3 nucleotides read TGTGCCAGTAGTATTTATGTGACAGGGGATTCACCCCTCCACTTT. Its protein is CASSIYVTGDSPLHF. This rearrangement joins TRBV19 to TRBJ1-6, with TRBD1 matching over 8 bases. Per germline, CDR1 LNHDA and CDR2 SQIVND (reference sequence). The CDR3 covers 15 residues. Losses at the gene ends were 3 bases for V and 8 bases for J; bases not matched to a gene: 6.

This clone was found a few times. The rearrangement uses TRBV18 and TRBJ2-6; 9 bases line up with TRBD1. V lost 3 bases to trimming and J lost 0 bases; unmatched junction nucleotides: 6. The CDR3 spans 18 residues. The germline V gene encodes CDR1 KGHSH and CDR2 LQKENI. Here the CDR3 DNA reads TGTGCCAGCTCACCGTGGACAGGGGCGATCTCTGGGGCCAACGTCCTGACTTTC. Amino acids: CASSPWTGAISGANVLTF.